The rows below give T cell receptor beta chains drawn from one sample of a study of PD-1 blockade in classical Hodgkin lymphoma. Generated by immunoSEQ multiplex PCR, the TCRdb table keeps only in-frame clones and is missing some. The sample lists 20,000 to 25,000 clones; 80% were seen once. Sequenced material: CD4+ T cells from blood, taken before the fourth cycle of nivolumab. The receptors shown here come from a human donor with classical Hodgkin lymphoma. Both conserved end residues are part of each CDR3. D genes are given only for firm matches. Expanded clones are given a class, and other clones once, few, many or no size at all.

D	V	J	size	CDR3	DNA
-	TRBV5-8	TRBJ1-5	-	CASSLAAADQPQHF	TGTGCCAGCAGCTTGGCCGCTGCAGATCAGCCCCAGCATTTT
-	TRBV7-3	TRBJ2-7	-	CASSLTDASYEQYF	TGTGCCAGCAGCTTAACGGACGCAAGCTACGAGCAGTACTTC
-	TRBV4-2	TRBJ2-6	-	CASSSLSNSGANVLTF	TGTGCCAGCAGCTCCCTTAGTAACTCTGGGGCCAACGTCCTGACTTTC
-	TRBV10-3	TRBJ1-2	-	CAISEFSGISNYGYTF	TGTGCCATCAGTGAGTTCTCCGGGATCTCTAACTATGGCTACACCTTC
TRBD1	TRBV28	TRBJ1-1	-	CASSRQGVGTEAFF	TGTGCCAGCAGCCGACAGGGCGTGGGCACTGAAGCTTTCTTT
TRBD1	TRBV6-5	TRBJ2-2	-	CASRPGQSNTGELFF	TGTGCCAGCAGGCCGGGACAGTCGAACACCGGGGAGCTGTTTTTT
-	TRBV27	TRBJ2-5	once	CASSEGGETQYF	TGTGCCAGCAGCGAGGGAGGAGAGACCCAGTACTTC
-	TRBV7-9	TRBJ1-3	-	CASSLMVLRGNTIYF	TGTGCCAGCAGCTTAATGGTCTTGAGGGGAAACACCATATATTTT
TRBD1	TRBV19	TRBJ1-2	-	CASKNRGFDGYTF	TGTGCCAGTAAGAACAGGGGGTTCGATGGCTACACCTTC
-	TRBV10-3	TRBJ1-1	-	CAISEGQTPEAFF	TGTGCCATCAGTGAGGGACAGACCCCTGAAGCTTTCTTT
-	TRBV7-6	TRBJ2-5	-	CASSFGNQETQYF	TGTGCCAGCAGCTTTGGGAACCAAGAGACCCAGTACTTC
-	TRBV7-6	TRBJ2-5	-	CASLPGPTQETQYF	TGTGCCAGCCTACCGGGCCCCACCCAAGAGACCCAGTACTTC
-	TRBV2	TRBJ1-5	few	CASKPLLAGTAEHF	TGTGCCAGCAAACCACTCCTGGCCGGGACGGCCGAGCATTTT
TRBD2	TRBV2	TRBJ2-1	-	CASRGSGGPENEQFF	TGTGCCAGCAGGGGTAGCGGGGGGCCGGAGAATGAGCAGTTCTTC
TRBD2	TRBV2	TRBJ2-3	once	CASSGTSSTDTQYF	TGTGCCAGCAGCGGGACTAGTAGCACAGATACGCAGTATTTT
TRBD1	TRBV2	TRBJ2-5	-	CASSEETGGWKTQYF	TGTGCCAGCAGTGAAGAGACAGGGGGCTGGAAGACCCAGTACTTC
-	TRBV7-2	TRBJ1-3	-	CASSPWSSGNTIYF	TGTGCCAGCAGCCCCTGGTCCTCTGGAAACACCATATATTTT
-	TRBV5-1	TRBJ2-7	-	CASSLEGVGSGNF	-
TRBD1	TRBV6-6	TRBJ1-4	-	CASSLGQGGKKLFF	TGTGCCAGCAGTTTGGGACAGGGAGGTAAAAAACTGTTTTTT
-	TRBV30	TRBJ1-2	-	CAWSPLPGRYTF	TGTGCCTGGAGTCCCCTCCCGGGCCGCTACACCTTC
-	TRBV5-1	TRBJ2-2	-	CASRGEANTGELFF	TGCGCCAGCAGAGGGGAAGCGAACACCGGGGAGCTGTTTTTT
-	TRBV12-5	TRBJ2-5	-	CASGPGAKGGETQYF	TGTGCTAGTGGCCCAGGGGCAAAGGGGGGGGAGACCCAGTACTTC
-	TRBV6-5	TRBJ1-1	-	CASSYADSGGTEAFF	TGTGCCAGCAGTTATGCCGACTCGGGGGGCACTGAAGCTTTCTTT
-	TRBV7-2	TRBJ2-5	-	CASSLTVQETQYF	TGTGCCAGCAGCTTGACTGTGCAAGAGACCCAGTACTTC
TRBD1	TRBV7-9	TRBJ1-1	-	CASSSGGGGIGEAFF	TGTGCCAGCAGCTCCGGAGGAGGGGGCATTGGTGAAGCTTTCTTT
-	TRBV5-6	TRBJ1-2	-	CASSLGEGGQDYYGYTF	TGTGCCAGCAGCTTGGGAGAGGGGGGGCAGGATTACTATGGCTACACCTTC
-	TRBV6-5	TRBJ2-5	-	CASSVNGGAETQYF	TGTGCCAGCAGCGTCAATGGGGGGGCAGAGACCCAGTACTTC
-	TRBV4-3	TRBJ1-1	-	CASSQEGRDTEAFF	TGCGCCAGCAGCCAAGAAGGGCGGGACACTGAAGCTTTCTTT
TRBD1	TRBV25-1	TRBJ2-7	-	CASGPGQGWILPHYEQYF	TGTGCCAGCGGACCCGGACAGGGGTGGATCTTACCCCACTACGAGCAGTACTTC
-	TRBV18	TRBJ1-1	-	CASSPDDLSTEAFF	TGTGCCAGCTCACCAGACGATCTCAGCACTGAAGCTTTCTTT
-	TRBV18	TRBJ1-5	few	CASSPGSTNQPQHF	TGTGCCAGCTCACCGGGGAGTACTAATCAGCCCCAGCATTTT
-	TRBV7-9	TRBJ1-4	-	CASSTGTINEKLFF	TGTGCCAGCAGCACCGGGACAATTAATGAAAAACTGTTTTTT
-	TRBV30	TRBJ2-6	-	CAWSSGANVLTF	TGTGCCTGGAGCTCTGGGGCCAACGTCCTGACTTTC